A selection of T cell receptor beta chains follows, all from one sample in a study of T cell responses to AZD1222 COVID-19 vaccine. Profiling relied on immunoSEQ multiplex PCR, and the TCRdb table lists in-frame clones only, not all of them. Of some 92,000 clones listed, approximately 91% were seen once; the top ten hold about 7.5%. The sample in question was peripheral blood, obtained on day 0 of AZD1222 vaccination. The origin of the receptors is an adult in good health. Both conserved end residues are part of each CDR3. A D gene is named only where the DNA matches it firmly. Part of the rows lack a size; the others show once, few, many or a class for expanded clones.

clone size	V gene	D gene	J gene	CDR3 DNA	CDR3 protein
.	TRBV7-8	.	TRBJ2-7	TGTGCCAGCAGCTTCAAATCCGGGACGTCCTACGAGCAGTACTTC	CASSFKSGTSYEQYF
.	TRBV28	TRBD1	TRBJ2-3	TGTGCCAGCAGTAAAACAGGGGGCGCAGCAGATACGCAGTATTTT	CASSKTGGAADTQYF
once	TRBV15	.	TRBJ1-2	TGTGCCACCAGCAGAGATTCCGCACCGCTAGACTATGGCTACACCTTC	CATSRDSAPLDYGYTF
.	TRBV27	.	TRBJ1-6	TGTGCCAGCAGTTTAGCTCCGGGACAAGTTCGAGTTTCACCCCTCCACTTT	CASSLAPGQVRVSPLHF
.	TRBV7-2	.	TRBJ1-2	TGTGCCAGCAGCCCTCGACAGACCCTAGACTATGGCTACACCTTC	CASSPRQTLDYGYTF
.	TRBV7-3	.	TRBJ2-2	TGTGCCAGCAGCTTAAGGTCGAACACCGGGGAGCTGTTTTTT	CASSLRSNTGELFF
.	TRBV4-1	.	TRBJ1-2	TGCGCCAGCAGCCAAGAGCTATATGGCTACACCTTC	CASSQELYGYTF
.	TRBV3-1/TRBV3-2	TRBD1	TRBJ1-5	TGTGCCAGCAGCCAAGGGGGGACAGCTAGCAATCAGCCCCAGCATTTT	CASSQGGTASNQPQHF
.	TRBV9	.	TRBJ1-3	TGTGCCAGCAGCGTAGGGGTTGGAAACACCATATATTTT	CASSVGVGNTIYF
.	TRBV20-1	TRBD2	TRBJ2-5	TGCGGAGCGGGAAGGGAGACCCAGTACTTC	CGAGRETQYF